Following are 31 T cell receptor beta chains from one sample sequenced in a study of T cell repertoires in cytomegalovirus infection. TCRdb independently ran MiXCR on the reads; one entry per CDR3 protein. Among fewer than 950,000 distinct CDR3 sequences listed, approximately 32% were seen once. No antigen is known for these receptors. The material sequenced was cultured CD8+ T cells from PBMCs, taken from culture after CMV antigen stimulation. These receptors originate from a human donor in good health (CMV status not recorded). Some clones in this sample may be carry-over from other donors' samples.

This clonotype has a handful of counts. The V call is TRBV7-9, the J call TRBJ2-5, with 7 bases matching TRBD1. The J segment lost 2 bases and the V segment lost 5 bases, leaving 8 bases of the junction unmatched. Germline assignment: CDR1 SEHNR and CDR2 FQNEAQ (reference sequence). The CDR3 sequence is 15 residues long. For the CDR3, the DNA is TGTGCCAGCAGCCCAAAAGGGGGCAGGCAAGAGACCCAGTACTTC. Protein product: CASSPKGGRQETQYF.

The gene calls are TRBV2 and TRBJ2-7, with 7 bases aligning to TRBD1. The germline V gene encodes CDR1 SNHLY and CDR2 FYNNEI. J was trimmed by 12 bases and V by 8 bases; bases with no gene match: 7. The CDR3 consists of 10 residues. CDR3 protein: CASFDRDPYF. CDR3 nucleotides: TGTGCCAGCTTCGACAGGGACCCGTACTTC.

The genes are TRBV27 and TRBJ2-4, with no clear D. Germline V gives CDR1 MNHEY, CDR2 SMNVEV (reference sequence). CDR3 length equals 13 residues. Trimming took 2 bases from V and 6 from J, leaving 8 bases between them. CDR3 DNA: TGTGCCAGCAGTTTAAGTCGCGGAAACATTCAGTACTTC. Translated, it gives CASSLSRGNIQYF.

This chain uses TRBV7-9 with TRBJ2-7; no clear D. V lost 4 bases to trimming and J lost 5 bases, with 15 bases between them. Germline V gene data show CDR1 as SEHNR and CDR2 as FQNEAQ (reference sequence). The CDR3 loop spans 14 amino acids. The CDR3 DNA reads as TGTGCCAGCAGCTCTACGGGTCTTCGGAACGAGCAGTACTTC. This translates into CASSSTGLRNEQYF. The full variable domain, completed using reference TRBV7-9 and TRBJ2-7, is DTGVSQNPRHKITKRGQNVTFRCDPISEHNRLYWYRQTLGQGPEFLTYFQNEAQLEKSRLLSDRFSAERPKGSFSTLEIQRTEQGDSAMYLCASSSTGLRNEQYFGPGTRLTVT.

At least ten counts were recorded for this clonotype. The chain is built from TRBV7-9 and TRBJ1-6, with 7 bases that match TRBD1. The germline gives CDR1 SEHNR, CDR2 FQNEAQ (reference sequence). The V segment lost 4 bases and the J segment 8 bases; nucleotides outside the gene matches: 14. This CDR3 spans 17 amino acids. The CDR3 DNA is TGTGCCAGCAGCTCAACCCGGACAGGCCGTCGGGATTCACCCCTCCACTTT. Its translation: CASSSTRTGRRDSPLHF.

The V and J genes are TRBV10-3 and TRBJ2-7; maybe TRBD2 (6 bases). This CDR3 is 14 amino acids long. Germline CDR1 is ENHRY and CDR2 is SYGVKD. The V gene lost 0 bases and the J gene lost 5 bases, with 11 bases spanning the gap. The CDR3 spells CAISESEGRDEQYF. Here the CDR3 DNA reads TGTGCCATCAGTGAGTCGGAGGGTCGGGACGAGCAGTACTTC.

This clonotype came up many times. This sequence joins TRBV7-2 and TRBJ2-1, with D tentatively TRBD1 (5 bases). The CDR3 is 14 residues long. Per germline, CDR1 SGHTA and CDR2 FQGNSA. The V and J ends lost 4 bases and 3 bases respectively, with 10 bases between them. This CDR3 reads CASSWGTNYNEQFF. The CDR3 nucleotides read TGTGCCAGCAGCTGGGGCACAAACTACAATGAGCAGTTCTTC. Supplemented by reference TRBV7-2 and TRBJ2-1, the full variable domain reads GAGVSQSPSNKVTEKGKDVELRCDPISGHTALYWYRQSLGQGLEFLIYFQGNSAPDKSGLPSDRFSAERTGGSVSTLTIQRTQQEDSAVYLCASSWGTNYNEQFFGPGTRLTVL.

The rearrangement links TRBV12-3 or TRBV12-4 to TRBJ2-7; D unresolved. This CDR3 has 15 residues. V lost 7 bases, J lost 2 bases, and 18 bases lay in between. As DNA, the CDR3 is TGTGCCAGCACCCGATCCGACTCCCTACCCTACGAGCAGTACTTC. Encoded protein: CASTRSDSLPYEQYF.

This chain links TRBV10-3 with TRBJ1-1, with 8 bases lining up with TRBD1. Germline loops: CDR1 ENHRY, CDR2 SYGVKD. The CDR3 totals 15 residues. The ends lost 2 bases at V and 1 base at J; junction bases unmatched: 3. The CDR3 DNA sequence: TGTGCCATCAGTGAGAAAACAGGGGGGAACACTGAAGCTTTCTTT. This codes for CAISEKTGGNTEAFF.

The chain links TRBV27 to TRBJ1-1; D not certain. Germline loops: CDR1 MNHEY, CDR2 SMNVEV (reference sequence). V lost 0 bases and J lost 5, with 7 bases in between. The CDR3 extends over 13 amino acids. Written as DNA, the CDR3 is TGTGCCAGCAGTTTATCGAAAGGAACTGAAGCTTTCTTT. Translating it yields CASSLSKGTEAFF.

This chain uses TRBV7-9 with TRBJ2-5; possibly TRBD2 for D (7 bases). The germline V gene encodes CDR1 SEHNR and CDR2 FQNEAQ (reference sequence). The CDR3 consists of 15 residues. V was pared by 5 bases and J by 1 base, with 14 bases between. This chain's CDR3 is CASSPEGGAQETQYF. DNA for the CDR3: TGTGCCAGCAGCCCAGAGGGGGGGGCCCAAGAGACCCAGTACTTC.

The genes are TRBV7-6 and TRBJ2-1; perhaps TRBD1 as D (6 bases). The V gene's germline CDR1 is SGHVS and CDR2 FNYEAQ. Between the trimmed V and J ends, which lost 10 bases and 7 bases, there was a span of 23 bases. The CDR3 runs to 15 residues. CDR3 residues: CATRDVQGNENEQFF. As DNA, the CDR3 is TGTGCCACCCGGGACGTACAGGGTAATGAGAATGAGCAGTTCTTC.

The rearrangement joins TRBV19 to TRBJ1-5; 10 nucleotides line up with TRBD1. The CDR3 has 13 amino acids. Per the germline V gene, CDR1 is LNHDA and CDR2 is SQIVND (reference sequence). Trimming cost V 10 bases and J 9 bases; bases outside gene matches: 9. CDR3 loop: CATEGQGVWPQHF. CDR3 DNA: TGTGCCACAGAAGGACAGGGGGTATGGCCCCAGCATTTT.

This clonotype has more than one count but fewer than ten. The chain joins TRBV19 to TRBJ1-1; D is unresolved. Trimming shortened V by 6 bases and J by 4 bases, and 12 bases separated the two germline ends. Germline V gene sequence: CDR1 LNHDA, CDR2 SQIVND (reference sequence). CDR3 size: 13 residues. The chain's CDR3 is CASRGTETTEAFF. In DNA, the CDR3 is TGTGCCAGTAGGGGTACAGAGACCACTGAAGCTTTCTTT. The whole variable domain, remainder taken from reference TRBV19 and TRBJ1-1, is DGGITQSPKYLFRKEGQNVTLSCEQNLNHDAMYWYRQDPGQGLRLIYYSQIVNDFQKGDIAEGYSVSREKKESFPLTVTSAQKNPTAFYLCASRGTETTEAFFGQGTRLTVV.

The genes are TRBV2 and TRBJ1-2; D is uncertain. Germline loops: CDR1 SNHLY, CDR2 FYNNEI. With 7 bases removed from V and 8 bases from J, the gap between germline ends came to 23 bases. The CDR3 is made up of 15 amino acids. CDR3 region: CASTPRGQARIGYTF. For the CDR3, the DNA is TGTGCCAGCACCCCTCGAGGCCAGGCCCGCATAGGCTACACCTTC.

This clonotype was seen a few times. The V gene is TRBV29-1, the J gene TRBJ2-3; D may correspond to TRBD1 or TRBD2 (5 bases each). Germline V gene sequence: CDR1 SQVTM, CDR2 ANQGSEA. CDR3 size: 14 residues. V dropped 4 bases and J dropped 4 bases, with 15 bases sitting between them. CDR3 sequence: CSVAPGTEADTQYF. CDR3 nucleotides: TGCAGCGTTGCTCCCGGGACCGAGGCAGATACGCAGTATTTT.

This clonotype was counted a few times. The gene calls are TRBV5-8 and TRBJ2-1; 10 bases line up with TRBD2. The CDR3 totals 15 residues. V was pared by 2 bases and J by 5 bases, with 4 bases of the junction left unmatched. Germline CDR1 reads SGHTS; CDR2 reads YDEGEE. The CDR3 reads CASSFSGGFDNEQFF. The CDR3 coding sequence is TGTGCCAGCAGCTTTAGCGGGGGGTTCGACAATGAGCAGTTCTTC. Full variable domain (remainder filled in from reference TRBV5-8 and TRBJ2-1): EAGVTQSPTHLIKTRGQQATLRCSPISGHTSVYWYQQALGLGLQFLLWYDEGEERNRGNFPPRFSGRQFPNYSSELNVNALELEDSALYLCASSFSGGFDNEQFFGPGTRLTVL.

CDR3 amino acids: CASSPSTGDVNYGYTF. DNA for the CDR3: TGTGCCAGCAGTCCGTCTACCGGGGACGTTAACTATGGCTACACCTTC. This rearrangement joins TRBV27 to TRBJ1-2; tentatively, D is TRBD1 (5 bases). Germline V gives CDR1 MNHEY, CDR2 SMNVEV (reference sequence). Deletions cut 5 bases from V and 1 base from J, with 17 bases between. The CDR3 totals 16 residues.

This clonotype was observed a handful of times. The rearrangement links TRBV13 to TRBJ1-2; D is undetermined. The CDR3 runs 15 residues. The V and J ends lost 5 bases and 0 bases respectively, with 13 bases between them. Germline lookup yields CDR1 PRHDT and CDR2 FYEKMQ (reference sequence). CDR3 in DNA: TGTGCCAGCAGCCCGCAACGAGGGACTAACTATGGCTACACCTTC. This encodes CASSPQRGTNYGYTF. The whole variable domain, remainder taken from reference TRBV13 and TRBJ1-2, is AAGVIQSPRHLIKEKRETATLKCYPIPRHDTVYWYQQGPGQDPQFLISFYEKMQSDKGSIPDRFSAQQFSDYHSELNMSSLELGDSALYFCASSPQRGTNYGYTFGSGTRLTVV.

The V call is TRBV7-2, the J call TRBJ1-4; a weak D match, TRBD1 (6 bases). The length of the CDR3 is 15 residues. CDR1 and CDR2 (germline): SGHTA, FQGNSA. V dropped 4 bases and J dropped 3 bases, with 12 bases sitting between them. The DNA for the CDR3 is TGTGCCAGCAGCTCTCAGGGGTTCCCTAATGAAAAACTGTTTTTT. It specifies CASSSQGFPNEKLFF.

This clonotype was found a few times. The genes are TRBV9 and TRBJ2-3; no clear D gene. The CDR3 spans 15 residues. V was cut by 0 bases and J by 3 bases, with 11 bases left in between. Germline V lookup: CDR1 SGDLS, CDR2 YYNGEE. CDR3 in amino acids: CASSVESPWTDTQYF. CDR3 DNA sequence: TGTGCCAGCAGCGTAGAGAGTCCCTGGACAGATACGCAGTATTTT.

This clonotype came up a few times. This chain joins TRBV7-8 and TRBJ2-5, with 10 bases lining up with TRBD2. V dropped 1 base and J dropped 3; count of bases not matched to a gene: 2. CDR1 and CDR2 (germline): SGHVS, FQNEAQ. The CDR3 sequence is 15 residues long. The CDR3 nucleotides are TGTGCCAGCAGCTTAGTCACTAGCGGGGAAGAGACCCAGTACTTC. Protein: CASSLVTSGEETQYF.

Comment on this clonotype: This clone may be a read error of a much larger clone one base away. The chain has TRBV7-2 and TRBJ1-2, with D maybe TRBD1 (5 bases). Germline V gene lookup returns CDR1 SGHTA and CDR2 FQGNSA. The CDR3 runs to 14 residues. The CDR3 is CANSPRQRNYGYTF. The CDR3 coding sequence is TGTGCCAACAGCCCACGACAGAGAAACTATGGCTACACCTTC.

This clonotype was observed at least ten times. This chain links TRBV7-8 with TRBJ2-1; 8 bases align to TRBD2. Trimming at V came to 1 base and at J to 4 bases, leaving 12 bases not matched to a gene. This CDR3 region has 18 residues. Germline CDR1 is SGHVS and CDR2 is FQNEAQ. Written as DNA, the CDR3 is TGTGCCAGCAGCTTAGGATCCCCCGGGGGGGGGCATTACAATGAGCAGTTCTTC. Translated: CASSLGSPGGGHYNEQFF.

CDR3 in DNA: TGTGCCAGCAGCTTTAACAGGATAAACACTGAAGCTTTCTTT. Its protein is CASSFNRINTEAFF. The V and J genes are TRBV7-3 and TRBJ1-1; a weak D match, TRBD1 (5 bases). The V end was cut by 3 bases, the J end by 2 bases, with 10 bases between. This CDR3 contains 14 residues. The germline gives CDR1 SGHTA, CDR2 FQGTGA.

This clonotype was recorded a few times. This chain uses TRBV9 with TRBJ2-1, with D possibly TRBD1 on 7 matching bases. Germline V lookup: CDR1 SGDLS, CDR2 YYNGEE. The CDR3 consists of 15 residues. Trimming took off 4 bases at V and 5 bases at J, with 16 bases between the two ends. As DNA, the CDR3 is TGTGCCAGCAGCCCCCTGGCGGGGACAGACAATGAGCAGTTCTTC. Amino acids: CASSPLAGTDNEQFF.

This clonotype came up many times. The V gene is TRBV7-2, the J gene TRBJ2-7; TRBD2 matches 8 bases. This CDR3 is built from 14 residues. Unmatched junction bases numbered 6, after V lost 3 bases and J lost 5 bases. Germline V gene sequence: CDR1 SGHTA, CDR2 FQGNSA. The CDR3 region is CASSLGLGGDEQYV. CDR3 DNA sequence: TGTGCCAGCAGCTTGGGGCTCGGGGGGGACGAGCAGTACGTC.

The chain joins TRBV25-1 to TRBJ1-2, with D perhaps matching TRBD1 (6 bases). Trimming took off 4 bases at V and 4 bases at J, with 16 bases between the two ends. The CDR3 contains 15 residues. Germline CDR1 MGHDK, CDR2 SYGVNS. CDR3 residues: CASSGGQSHGYGYTF. The CDR3, as DNA: TGTGCCAGCAGTGGTGGACAGAGTCATGGCTATGGCTACACCTTC.

This rearrangement joins TRBV6-2 or TRBV6-3 to TRBJ2-7; perhaps D is TRBD1 or TRBD2 (5 bases each). This CDR3 has 12 amino acids. Germline V CDR1 and CDR2: MNHEY, SVGEGT. Trimming shortened V by 10 bases and J by 3 bases, and 13 bases separated the two germline ends. CDR3 DNA: TGTGCCACCTCGGGGCTTCTCTACGAGCAGTACGTC. Amino acid sequence: CATSGLLYEQYV.

This clonotype turned up a few times. The chain is built from TRBV7-9 and TRBJ2-7, with 8 bases identical to TRBD1. The CDR3 is 15 residues long. The germline CDR1 and CDR2 sequences are SEHNR and FQNEAQ (reference sequence). Trimming removed 5 bases from V and 5 bases from J; junction bases left unmatched: 11. CDR3 loop: CASSLLGGQGDEQYF. As DNA, the CDR3 is TGTGCCAGCAGCCTCCTTGGCGGACAGGGAGACGAGCAGTACTTC.

The sample holds a few counts of this clonotype. This rearrangement joins TRBV5-6 to TRBJ2-1; unclear D gene. The germline V gene has CDR1 SGHDT and CDR2 YYEEEE. This CDR3 has 12 amino acids. The ends were cut back, 2 bases at V and 7 bases at J, with 7 bases in the middle. CDR3 sequence: CASSFIKNEQFF. Here the CDR3 DNA reads TGTGCCAGCAGCTTTATTAAGAATGAGCAGTTCTTC.